This is a list of T cell receptor beta chains from one sample in a study of blood T cell repertoires in COVID-19. The protocol was immunoSEQ multiplex PCR, while the TCRdb copy is restricted to in-frame clones and leaves out a portion. This table holds hundreds of thousands of clones, about 86% found once. The specimen sequenced was PBMCs or T cells enriched from blood (not recorded which). These receptors were collected from a woman in her forties or fifties in a cohort exposed to, infected with or recovered from COVID-19 (not recorded which). The CDR3 runs from the conserved cysteine through the conserved F or W. A D gene is named only where the DNA matches it firmly. Clone size is not always given. Where it is, it says once, few, many or a class for expanded clones.

D: .
J: TRBJ2-3
V: TRBV5-5
size: once
DNA: TGTGCCAGCAGCTTGGACTACAGGGATACGCAGTATTTT
CDR3: CASSLDYRDTQYF

D: TRBD2
J: TRBJ2-3
V: TRBV18
size: .
DNA: TGTGCCAGCTCTCAAACTGAAAGGACTAGCGGATTCACAGATACGCAGTATTTT
CDR3: CASSQTERTSGFTDTQYF

D: .
J: TRBJ1-2
V: TRBV13
size: .
DNA: TGTGCCAGCAACCGTGCCGAGGTTTTTAGTAGTGGCTACACCTTC
CDR3: CASNRAEVFSSGYTF

D: TRBD2
J: TRBJ2-5
V: TRBV15
size: .
DNA: TGTGCCACCAGCAGGAGTGCCTTGACTAGCGGGGGGGCCCAAGAGACCCAGTACTTC
CDR3: CATSRSALTSGGAQETQYF

D: .
J: TRBJ1-2
V: TRBV4-3
size: .
DNA: TGCGCCAGCACCTATACCGCCCGCGAAAACTATGGCTACACCTTC
CDR3: CASTYTARENYGYTF

D: .
J: TRBJ2-7
V: TRBV4-2
size: .
DNA: TGTGCCAGCAGCCCCGGGGGTTCCACCTACGAGCAGTACTTC
CDR3: CASSPGGSTYEQYF

D: .
J: TRBJ1-3
V: TRBV5-1
size: .
DNA: TGCGCCAGCAGCTTGACGGAGGGAAATTCTGGAAACACCATATATTTT
CDR3: CASSLTEGNSGNTIYF

D: .
J: TRBJ1-4
V: TRBV12-5
size: .
DNA: TGTGCTAGTGGTTTGAGAGTGGGAGAGGGAAGTGAAAAACTGTTTTTT
CDR3: CASGLRVGEGSEKLFF

D: .
J: TRBJ2-7
V: TRBV10-3
size: .
DNA: TGTGCCACTCGGCGCAGGGCGGACTCCTACGAGCAGTACTTC
CDR3: CATRRRADSYEQYF

D: TRBD2
J: TRBJ2-5
V: TRBV7-2
size: .
DNA: TGTGCCAGCAGCCTGGGGGCGAGACTAGCGGGGGAACAAGAGACCCAGTACTTC
CDR3: CASSLGARLAGEQETQYF

D: TRBD2
J: TRBJ2-5
V: TRBV7-2
size: .
DNA: TGTGCCAGCAGCAGTAGGTCTCGGGGGGGACGTGAGACCCAGTACTTC
CDR3: CASSSRSRGGRETQYF

D: TRBD1
J: TRBJ1-6
V: TRBV27
size: .
DNA: TGTGCCAGCAGGGGACAGGGCTTTAATTCACCCCTCCACTTT
CDR3: CASRGQGFNSPLHF

D: TRBD1
J: TRBJ1-2
V: TRBV7-2
size: .
DNA: TGTGCCAGCAGCTCAATAGCGACAGGGGACGGCTACACCTTC
CDR3: CASSSIATGDGYTF

D: TRBD1
J: TRBJ1-4
V: TRBV7-2
size: .
DNA: TGTGCCAGCACCCCTCAGGGGGGGACAGGAAATGAAAAACTGTTTTTT
CDR3: CASTPQGGTGNEKLFF